The clone carrying this T cell receptor beta chain has only one observation. The data belong to a study of blood T cell repertoires in COVID-19. About the study: PBMCs, B-cell-depleted T cells, or T cells were the source of the cDNA or gDNA that made up the material.

CDR3 length: 17 amino acids. The ends were cut back, 3 bases at V and 1 base at J, with 15 bases in the middle. Germline loops: CDR1 KGHDR, CDR2 SFDVKD. In the authors' workflow: Amplification of reference gene primers provided the estimated nucleated cell counts. Clones were sequenced by immunoSEQ multiplex PCR, and TCRdb holds only the in-frame ones, with some missing. Clone size and V and J calls were adopted from that table, with D and trimming inferred from the DNA. The sample has about 74,000 clones; about 86% are singletons. Sample: peripheral blood. The chain employs TRBV24-1 and TRBJ1-3; D not resolved. The TCR originated in a woman older than 75 with acute or convalescent COVID-19. CDR3 in DNA: TGTGCCACCAGTGATCCGCCCCTCCGCCTATCTGGAAACACCATATATTTT. Protein: CATSDPPLRLSGNTIYF.